These 15 T cell receptor beta chains came from one sample sequenced in a study of T cell repertoires in cytomegalovirus infection. No antigen is known for these receptors. TCRdb passed the reads through MiXCR, listing each CDR3 protein once. The profile shows about 830,000 distinct CDR3 sequences, 32% of them singletons. This sample comprised cultured CD8+ T cells from PBMCs, obtained from culture after CMV antigen stimulation. All receptors come from a human donor in good health (CMV status not recorded). Some clones in this sample may be carry-over from other donors' samples.

This clonotype was picked up many times. The chain links TRBV7-2 to TRBJ2-1; 12 bases agree with TRBD1. The CDR3 has 21 residues. V lost 0 bases, J lost 0 bases, and 12 bases stayed unmatched. The V gene's germline CDR1 is SGHTA and CDR2 FQGNSA. This chain's CDR3 is CASSLATRDRGRLHSYNEQFF. CDR3 sequence (DNA): TGTGCCAGCAGCTTAGCGACCCGGGACAGGGGGCGATTACACTCCTACAATGAGCAGTTCTTC.

This clonotype showed up just a few times. V gene TRBV6-5 combines with J gene TRBJ1-5, with 7 bases aligning to TRBD1. After removal of 0 bases from V and 8 bases from J, the junction contained 7 bases not matched to a gene. CDR3 length equals 15 residues. Per the germline V gene, CDR1 is MNHEY and CDR2 is SVGAGI. CDR3 sequence reads: CASSYSPGQHEPQHF. The CDR3 nucleotides are TGTGCCAGCAGTTACTCGCCGGGACAGCACGAGCCCCAGCATTTT.

The rearrangement uses TRBV5-4 and TRBJ2-3, with 13 bases identical to TRBD2. CDR3 size: 15 residues. V lost 9 bases and J lost 2; bases outside the gene matches: 6. Per the germline V gene, CDR1 is SGHNT and CDR2 is YYREEE (reference sequence). The CDR3 protein is CATWTSGGPTDTQYF. The CDR3, as DNA: TGTGCCACCTGGACTAGCGGGGGACCCACAGATACGCAGTATTTT.

This CDR3 is CASSYGGFPEAFF. The DNA for the CDR3 is TGTGCCAGCAGCTACGGAGGTTTCCCTGAAGCTTTCTTT. The rearrangement links TRBV5-6 to TRBJ1-1; D unclear. Looked up from germline, CDR1 is SGHDT and CDR2 is YYEEEE. This CDR3 is built from 13 residues. Trimming removed 3 bases from V and 6 bases from J, with 12 bases in between.

The chain joins TRBV9 to TRBJ2-7, with D maybe TRBD1 (6 bases). The CDR3 has 14 residues. Germline CDR1 SGDLS, CDR2 YYNGEE. Trimming removed 0 bases from V and 3 bases from J, with 10 bases in between. The CDR3 spells CASSVEDRYYEQYF. The CDR3 nucleotides read TGTGCCAGCAGCGTAGAGGACAGATACTACGAGCAGTACTTC.

This clonotype was recorded a few times. J is TRBJ1-2 and V is TRBV12-3 or TRBV12-4; 9 positions agree with TRBD1. This CDR3 contains 14 residues. V trimming: 6 bases; J trimming: 8 bases; junction bases outside the gene matches: 10. This chain's CDR3 is CASRQPGQGGGYTF. The DNA for the CDR3 is TGTGCCAGCAGGCAACCGGGACAGGGAGGGGGCTACACCTTC.

Here the CDR3 reads CASSARVSGNTIYF. The CDR3, as DNA: TGTGCCAGCAGTGCCAGGGTCTCTGGAAACACCATATATTTT. The gene calls are TRBV6-1 and TRBJ1-3; D may be TRBD1 (5 bases). Germline-derived CDR1 and CDR2 are MNHNS and SASEGT. The CDR3 loop spans 14 amino acids. V was shortened by 4 bases and J by 0 bases, with 7 bases between the two germline ends.

V is TRBV14 and J is TRBJ2-1, with 9 nucleotides matching TRBD2. Germline V gene data show CDR1 as SGHDN and CDR2 as FVKESK. The J segment lost 13 bases and the V segment lost 4 bases, leaving 5 bases of the junction unmatched. CDR3 size: 12 residues. The CDR3 loop reads CASSLSGLAQFF. The CDR3 coding sequence is TGTGCCAGCAGCCTATCGGGACTAGCACAGTTCTTC.

This clonotype was seen at least ten times. This chain connects TRBV4-1 to TRBJ2-7; 7 positions agree with TRBD1. Unmatched junction bases numbered 6, after V lost 4 bases and J lost 3 bases. Per germline, CDR1 MGHRA and CDR2 YSYEKL. The length of the CDR3 is 14 residues. The CDR3 region is CASSPSQGDYEQYV. The CDR3 coding sequence is TGCGCCAGCAGCCCCTCTCAGGGGGACTACGAGCAGTACGTC.

This clonotype was counted between two and nine times. This chain uses TRBV24-1 with TRBJ2-5; D unclear. V gave up 3 bases and J gave up 2 bases, with 36 bases separating them. Germline V gives CDR1 KGHDR, CDR2 SFDVKD. The CDR3 spans 23 residues. The CDR3 reads CATSDKSSHPSRAVGHPQETQYF. The CDR3 DNA reads TGTGCCACCAGTGATAAGAGTAGCCACCCAAGTCGTGCCGTCGGGCATCCTCAAGAGACCCAGTACTTC.

The chain is built from TRBV6-6 and TRBJ2-7; D is unclear. This CDR3 contains 13 residues. Germline loops: CDR1 MNHNY, CDR2 SVGAGI (reference sequence). CDR3 DNA sequence: TGTGCCACCAGTTGGACCCCGCTAGACGAGCAGTACGTC. Translating gives CATSWTPLDEQYV.

This clonotype occurred a few times. The CDR3 here is CASSQTLGGQKKAFF. The DNA for the CDR3 is TGTGCCAGCAGCCAAACATTAGGAGGACAAAAGAAAGCTTTCTTT. V usage is TRBV3-1 and J usage is TRBJ1-1; D is perhaps TRBD1 (5 bases). The V and J ends lost 2 bases and 9 bases respectively, with 19 bases between them. CDR1 LGHDT and CDR2 YNNKEL come from the germline V gene (reference sequence). There are 15 residues in the CDR3.

This clonotype was recorded a few times. J is TRBJ2-7 and V is TRBV10-3; tentatively, D is TRBD1 (6 bases). Germline values: CDR1 ENHRY, CDR2 SYGVKD. V lost 7 bases to trimming and J lost 3 bases, with 13 bases between them. This CDR3 is 13 amino acids long. This CDR3 reads CAIKPDSLYEQYF. In nucleotides, the CDR3 is TGTGCCATCAAACCGGACAGCCTCTACGAGCAGTACTTC.

In its sample, this clonotype was seen once. This chain joins TRBV5-4 and TRBJ1-1; unclear D gene. The CDR3 has 13 amino acids. Germline V lookup: CDR1 SGHNT, CDR2 YYREEE (reference sequence). V lost 6 bases and J 1 base, leaving 10 bases between the germline ends. The CDR3 coding sequence is TGTGCCAGCATTCTTCGTCCGAACACTGAAGCTTTCTTT. It specifies CASILRPNTEAFF.

This clonotype was seen repeatedly, ten times or more. The CDR3 bases are TGTGCCACCAGCAGAAAAAAAGGGTCAGGGAGGGCAACTAATGAAAAACTGTTTTTT. It encodes CATSRKKGSGRATNEKLFF. This chain uses TRBV15 with TRBJ1-4, with D possibly being TRBD1 (5 bases). Germline CDR1 LNHNV, CDR2 YYDKDF (reference sequence). CDR3 length: 19 amino acids. Trimming took off 2 bases at V and 0 bases at J, with 19 bases between the two ends.